What follows are 9 T cell receptor beta chains derived from one specimen sequenced in a study of T cell responses to AZD1222 COVID-19 vaccine. TCRdb keeps only in-frame clones here, not all; method: immunoSEQ multiplex PCR. The sample consists of about 150,000 clones, approximately 83% of them appearing once. Sequenced here: peripheral blood, sampled on day 0 of AZD1222 vaccination. The receptor set was obtained from an adult in good health.

This chain uses TRBV11-3 with TRBJ1-1, with D tentatively TRBD1 (6 bases). V lost 5 bases and J lost 0, with 16 bases in between. This CDR3 is built from 16 residues. Germline V lookup: CDR1 SGHNT, CDR2 YENEEA. The CDR3 nucleotides read TGTGCCAGCAGCCCGGGGGGGCACGTTCTGAACACTGAAGCTTTCTTT. Amino acid sequence: CASSPGGHVLNTEAFF.

This clone was recorded a few times. The rearrangement links TRBV5-1 to TRBJ1-5, with D perhaps TRBD1 (6 bases). With 4 bases removed from V and 0 bases from J, the gap between germline ends came to 14 bases. CDR3 length: 16 amino acids. The V gene's germline CDR1 is SGHRS and CDR2 YFSETQ. This CDR3 reads CASSKHRAPSNQPQHF. In nucleotides, the CDR3 is TGCGCCAGCAGCAAGCACAGGGCCCCTAGCAATCAGCCCCAGCATTTT.

The gene calls are TRBV7-9 and TRBJ1-1; D uncertain. The ends were cut back, 5 bases at V and 1 base at J, with 11 bases in the middle. The CDR3 extends over 14 amino acids. Germline V CDR1 and CDR2: SEHNR, FQNEAQ (reference sequence). The CDR3 nucleotides read TGTGCCAGCAGCCTAGGACTGGAGAACACTGAAGCTTTCTTT. Translating gives CASSLGLENTEAFF.

This chain links TRBV5-1 with TRBJ2-5; D is unclear. V was shortened by 0 bases and J by 3 bases, with 9 bases between the two germline ends. The CDR3 runs 14 residues. The germline CDR1 and CDR2 sequences are SGHRS and YFSETQ. CDR3 sequence (DNA): TGCGCCAGCAGCTTGGGACCCGCTGAAGAGACCCAGTACTTC. Translating it yields CASSLGPAEETQYF.

The rearrangement uses TRBV4-2 and TRBJ1-3, with a possible D match to TRBD1 (6 bases). The V and J ends lost 2 bases and 7 bases respectively, with 9 bases between them. This CDR3 spans 13 amino acids. Germline assignment: CDR1 LGHNA and CDR2 YNFKEQ. In nucleotides, the CDR3 is TGTGCCAGCAGCCAAAAACAGGGTAACACCATATATTTT. Encoded protein: CASSQKQGNTIYF.

With regard to this clone: The sample has other DNA sequences that encode this CDR3 too. The chain carries TRBV7-9 and TRBJ1-1, with unresolved D. Trimming pared 7 bases from V and 3 bases from J, leaving 9 bases between. The V gene's germline CDR1 is SEHNR and CDR2 FQNEAQ (reference sequence). This CDR3 contains 12 residues. CDR3 nucleotides: TGTGCCAGCACCTATGGGGACACTGAAGCTTTCTTT. Residues: CASTYGDTEAFF.

The chain has TRBV6-6 and TRBJ1-2; D unresolved. Germline CDR1 reads MNHNY; CDR2 reads SVGAGI (reference sequence). Trimming stripped 6 bases from V and 8 bases from J, with 13 bases between. The CDR3 is 12 amino acids. The DNA for the CDR3 is TGTGCCAGCAGCAGTGGCCTCGGGGGCTACACCTTC. Encoded protein: CASSSGLGGYTF.

V is TRBV27 and J is TRBJ2-1, with 11 bases fitting TRBD2. V lost 5 bases to trimming and J lost 2 bases; unmatched junction nucleotides: 2. The CDR3 sequence is 15 residues long. Germline CDR1 MNHEY, CDR2 SMNVEV (reference sequence). The CDR3 is CASSGTSGAYNEQFF. Here the CDR3 DNA reads TGTGCCAGCAGTGGGACTAGCGGAGCCTACAATGAGCAGTTCTTC.

The chain combines TRBV27 with TRBJ1-5, with TRBD1 identical over 7 bases. Germline trimming cut 6 bases from V and 4 bases from J; bases unmatched to any gene: 15. The CDR3 length is 17 residues. Germline V gene lookup returns CDR1 MNHEY and CDR2 SMNVEV (reference sequence). The CDR3 nucleotides read TGTGCCAGCAGCCCTCGACAGGGATCGGGAGTAAATCAGCCCCAGCATTTT. It codes for CASSPRQGSGVNQPQHF.